The 18 T cell receptor beta chains below come from one sample, sequenced in a study of control samples from healthy donors and cancer patients. The repertoire was sequenced with immunoSEQ multiplex PCR; TCRdb's copy has only in-frame clones and lacks some. Counted here are 130,000 or so clones, around 90% occurring once; the ten biggest clones make up 30% to 40%. Specimen: blood. These receptors all stem from a man in his fifties or sixties in good health.

The chain employs TRBV30 and TRBJ2-3; D remains ambiguous. The germline CDR1 and CDR2 sequences are GTSNPN and SVGIG (reference sequence). This CDR3 has 12 amino acids. V was clipped by 1 base and J by 7 bases, with 9 bases between them. The CDR3 coding sequence is TGTGCCTGGAGTGCCGAGGCTAATACGCAGTATTTT. This codes for CAWSAEANTQYF.

The genes are TRBV5-4 and TRBJ2-5; D remains unclear. Looked up from germline, CDR1 is SGHNT and CDR2 is YYREEE (reference sequence). The CDR3 has 13 residues. Deletions cut 2 bases from V and 2 bases from J, with 7 bases between. CDR3 nucleotides: TGTGCCAGCAGCTTTGGAGAGCAAGAGACCCAGTACTTC. It translates to CASSFGEQETQYF.

V gene TRBV18 combines with J gene TRBJ1-2, with no clear D. Germline V gives CDR1 KGHSH, CDR2 LQKENI. V lost 3 bases and J lost 2, with 7 bases in between. The CDR3 consists of 13 residues. The CDR3 here is CASSPGGNYGYTF. Written as DNA, the CDR3 is TGTGCCAGCTCACCGGGAGGAAACTATGGCTACACCTTC.

This clone appeared a single time. V and J are TRBV2 and TRBJ2-2; 7 nucleotides match TRBD1. The CDR3 is made up of 17 amino acids. V trimming: 6 bases; J trimming: 4 bases; junction bases outside the gene matches: 14. Germline assignment: CDR1 SNHLY and CDR2 FYNNEI. The CDR3 DNA reads TGTGCCAGCAGCTCCGACAGGGCGGTCGTCGGCACCGGGGAGCTGTTTTTT. Protein: CASSSDRAVVGTGELFF.

V gene TRBV15 combines with J gene TRBJ1-4; D is possibly TRBD1 (6 bases). Per germline, CDR1 LNHNV and CDR2 YYDKDF (reference sequence). This CDR3 contains 18 residues. The V gene lost 0 bases and the J gene lost 4 bases, with 18 bases spanning the gap. In nucleotides, the CDR3 is TGTGCCACCAGCAGAGACCCCCCACAGGGCGGCGGTAATGAAAAACTGTTTTTT. It is translated as CATSRDPPQGGGNEKLFF.

The rearrangement uses TRBV7-9 and TRBJ1-1; 7 bases align to TRBD1. CDR3 length: 15 amino acids. CDR1 and CDR2 (germline): SEHNR, FQNEAQ (reference sequence). After removal of 1 base from V and 4 bases from J, the junction contained 6 bases not matched to a gene. CDR3 residues: CASSLGQGGSTEAFF. In nucleotides, the CDR3 is TGTGCCAGCAGCTTAGGACAGGGAGGGTCCACTGAAGCTTTCTTT.

The chain's CDR3 is CATSDPGEGNNEQFF. The CDR3, as DNA: TGTGCCACCAGTGACCCGGGGGAAGGTAACAATGAGCAGTTCTTC. The chain has TRBV24-1 and TRBJ2-1; D possibly corresponds to TRBD2 (6 bases). The germline V gene has CDR1 KGHDR and CDR2 SFDVKD. The CDR3 totals 15 residues. Trimming left V 4 bases short and J 5 bases short, with 14 bases between.

CDR3 in DNA: TGCAGCGTTGCGGCAGGGGGAGATTCTGAAGCTTTCTTT. Translating it yields CSVAAGGDSEAFF. The rearrangement links TRBV29-1 to TRBJ1-1; 7 positions match TRBD1. This CDR3 is 13 amino acids long. J lost 6 bases, V lost 4 bases, and 8 bases had no gene match. CDR1 and CDR2 from the germline V gene are SQVTM and ANQGSEA.

The J gene is TRBJ1-1, the V gene TRBV4-1; a possible D gene is TRBD1 (6 bases). V was clipped by 2 bases and J by 11 bases, with 21 bases between them. Germline CDR1 and CDR2: MGHRA and YSYEKL. The CDR3 loop spans 15 amino acids. This CDR3 is CASSQTGTHISRAFF. CDR3 nucleotides: TGCGCCAGCAGCCAAACCGGGACACACATTAGCCGGGCTTTCTTT.

The chain links TRBV2 to TRBJ1-5; D not resolved. The germline V gene has CDR1 SNHLY and CDR2 FYNNEI. V dropped 5 bases and J dropped 5 bases, with 10 bases sitting between them. The CDR3 runs 13 residues. CDR3 DNA: TGTGCCAGCAGTTTAAGGACGGATCAGCCCCAGCATTTT. This translates into CASSLRTDQPQHF.

Worth noting for this clone: The sample holds other DNA sequences that translate to the same CDR3. V is TRBV5-1 and J is TRBJ2-7, with D perhaps matching TRBD1 (6 bases). This CDR3 is 13 amino acids long. With 1 base removed from V and 3 bases from J, the gap between germline ends came to 8 bases. Germline V gene lookup returns CDR1 SGHRS and CDR2 YFSETQ. CDR3 in amino acids: CASSLLQGYEQYF. DNA of the CDR3: TGCGCCAGCAGCTTGCTACAGGGCTACGAGCAGTACTTC.

The genes are TRBV24-1 and TRBJ2-1; perhaps D is TRBD1 or TRBD2 (6 bases each). Germline V gives CDR1 KGHDR, CDR2 SFDVKD. Trimming took 4 bases from V and 4 from J, leaving 13 bases between them. This CDR3 has 15 amino acids. CDR3 sequence (DNA): TGTGCCACCAGTGAGGGGGCGGGATCTTACAATGAGCAGTTCTTC. This gives the protein CATSEGAGSYNEQFF.

The chain links TRBV6-6 to TRBJ1-5; D gene unclear. This CDR3 spans 15 amino acids. V lost 2 bases and J lost 1, with 9 bases in between. Per germline, CDR1 MNHNY and CDR2 SVGAGI (reference sequence). The DNA of the CDR3 is TGTGCCAGCAGTTACCTGACCGGGAGCAATCAGCCCCAGCATTTT. This codes for CASSYLTGSNQPQHF.

The V gene is TRBV5-4, the J gene TRBJ2-3, with a weak D call TRBD1 (5 bases). The length of the CDR3 is 12 residues. Germline assignment: CDR1 SGHNT and CDR2 YYREEE (reference sequence). The V end was cut by 4 bases, the J end by 2 bases, with 5 bases between. The CDR3 sequence: CASSGHTDTQYF. CDR3 nucleotide sequence: TGTGCCAGCAGCGGACACACAGATACGCAGTATTTT.

J is TRBJ2-3 and V is TRBV11-1, with 9 positions matching TRBD1. The junction had 6 bases not matched to a gene; V was cut back by 5 bases and J by 6 bases. Germline V lookup: CDR1 SGHAT, CDR2 FQDESV (reference sequence). The CDR3 is 14 amino acids. CDR3 amino acids: CASSPGTGTDTQYF. The CDR3 nucleotides are TGTGCCAGCAGCCCGGGGACAGGGACCGATACGCAGTATTTT.

CDR3 protein: CASSPSGQDEYGYTF. CDR3 coding DNA: TGTGCCAGCTCACCTAGTGGACAAGACGAATATGGCTACACCTTC. The chain links TRBV18 to TRBJ1-2, with D possibly matching TRBD1 (5 bases). The CDR3 has 15 amino acids. V lost 3 bases and J lost 5, with 16 bases in between. CDR1 KGHSH and CDR2 LQKENI come from the germline V gene.

The DNA of the CDR3 is TGTGCCAGCAGTGAAGACTGGGCGGACAATGAGCAGTTCTTC. Amino acid sequence: CASSEDWADNEQFF. V is TRBV6-1 and J is TRBJ2-1, with unresolved D. Germline V gene data show CDR1 as MNHNS and CDR2 as SASEGT. The CDR3 loop spans 14 amino acids. V was clipped by 1 base and J by 5 bases, with 9 bases between them.

The rearrangement uses TRBV11-3 and TRBJ2-5, with 9 nucleotides matching TRBD2. The CDR3 has 14 residues. The J segment lost 5 bases and the V segment lost 5 bases, leaving 6 bases of the junction unmatched. CDR1 is SGHNT and CDR2 is YENEEA in the germline V gene. This chain's CDR3 is CASSGGGAWETQYF. CDR3 nucleotide sequence: TGTGCCAGCAGCGGCGGGGGGGCCTGGGAGACCCAGTACTTC.